These 12 T cell receptor beta chains were all obtained from the same sample, sequenced in a study of T cells in Graves' hyperthyroidism and ophthalmopathy (dated by TCRdb to the late 2010s). Libraries were built with multiplex PCR. Sequencer: Illumina HiSeq 2000. Amplification of TCR beta CDR3 regions was carried out from RNA transcripts. For the first round of RT-PCR on the TCR CDR3, the HTBI primer set was used together with the Qiagen OneStep RT-PCR kit. TCRdb passed the public sequencing reads through fastp at Q25 and MiXCR, retaining productive beta sequences. Under each unique CDR3 protein, matching rows form one entry showing the most common genes and DNA. The sample table contains about 660,000 distinct CDR3 sequences; only one count was recorded for 45% of them. About 7% of the sample belongs to the ten largest clones. What was sequenced was peripheral blood or thyroid tissue (not recorded which). Receptor source: an adult man with Graves' disease, either hyperthyroidism or ophthalmopathy (not recorded which).

CDR3 sequence (DNA): TGTGCCACCGGGACGAGGAGCAATCAGCCCCAGCATTTT. This gives the protein CATGTRSNQPQHF. The chain uses TRBV24-1 and TRBJ1-5; possible D gene TRBD1, 5 bases. This CDR3 has 13 amino acids. Trimming shortened V by 9 bases and J by 1 base, and 9 bases separated the two germline ends. CDR1 and CDR2 from the germline V gene are KGHDR and SFDVKD.

This clonotype was seen repeatedly, ten times or more. J is TRBJ2-7 and V is TRBV24-1; 8 bases fit TRBD2. The CDR3 is 15 amino acids. The trim removed 3 bases at V and 4 bases at J, leaving 7 bases unmatched. The germline gives CDR1 KGHDR, CDR2 SFDVKD. In nucleotides, the CDR3 is TGTGCCACCAGTGATCATAGCGGGGACCGTTACGAGCAGTACTTC. Translation: CATSDHSGDRYEQYF.

Concerning this clonotype: The conserved phenylalanine or tryptophan is not found at the CDR3 terminus, so this likely reflects a read error. No DNA is shown, since the ends of the CDR3 on it are uncertain; the CDR3 is the one TCRdb lists. The rearrangement uses TRBV7-2 and TRBJ2-5. Inclusive of both ends, the CDR3 amounts to 9 amino acids. Looked up from germline, CDR1 is SGHTA and CDR2 is FQGNSA. The CDR3 region is CASSPDPGS.

This chain connects TRBV20-1 to TRBJ2-7, with TRBD1 matching over 8 bases. CDR3 length: 17 residues. Germline CDR1 and CDR2: DFQATT and SNEGSKA (reference sequence). Trimming took 0 bases from V and 7 from J; bases not matched to a gene: 17. For the CDR3, the DNA is TGCAGTGCTAGAGATCAGCAGGGCGACAGGGGACGATGGGAGCAGTACTTC. Protein: CSARDQQGDRGRWEQYF.

To note about this clonotype: One end of the junction does not line up with germline, which may come from a read error. This chain joins TRBV6-6 and TRBJ1-5; D may be TRBD1 (5 bases). This CDR3 spans 15 amino acids. The germline CDR1 and CDR2 sequences are MNHNY and SVGAGI (reference sequence). CDR3 protein: CASNYVQGSNQPQHF. The CDR3 nucleotides are TGTGCCAGCAATTACGTTCAGGGTAGCAATCAGCCCCAGCATTTT.

The sample holds a few counts of this clonotype. The rearrangement uses TRBV20-1 and TRBJ1-1, with 8 bases that match TRBD1. This CDR3 has 15 amino acids. Germline CDR1 DFQATT, CDR2 SNEGSKA (reference sequence). J gave up 4 bases and V 3 bases, and 10 bases lay outside the gene matches. CDR3 DNA sequence: TGCAGTGCTAGCCCAGGGGGCAGTCAGGGCACTGAAGCTTTCTTT. Its protein product is CSASPGGSQGTEAFF.

This clonotype was seen a few times. V is TRBV11-2 and J is TRBJ2-7, with a tentative D call TRBD1 (6 bases). This CDR3 contains 14 residues. Germline CDR1 reads SGHAT; CDR2 reads FQNNGV. The V gene lost 5 bases and the J gene lost 2 bases, with 13 bases spanning the gap. As DNA, the CDR3 is TGTGCCAGCAGCCAACAGGGTGGCGCCTACGAGCAGTACTTC. This translates into CASSQQGGAYEQYF.

This clonotype showed up just a few times. The rearrangement uses TRBV20-1 and TRBJ1-2, with D possibly matching TRBD1 (5 bases). The CDR3 consists of 14 residues. Per the germline V gene, CDR1 is DFQATT and CDR2 is SNEGSKA (reference sequence). With 2 bases removed from V and 1 base from J, the gap between germline ends came to 11 bases. In DNA, the CDR3 is TGCAGTGCTAGACGACAGCTTCTTAACTATGGCTACACCTTC. This encodes CSARRQLLNYGYTF.

To note about this clonotype: A read error is possible here, since a much larger clone lies one base away. V usage is TRBV2 and J usage is TRBJ1-2; D perhaps matches TRBD1 (5 bases). CDR3 length: 16 residues. Trimming removed 6 bases from V and 2 bases from J, with 19 bases in between. Germline lookup yields CDR1 SNHLY and CDR2 FYNNEI. The chain's CDR3 is CASSADSDRPNYGYTF. The CDR3 DNA reads TGTGCCAGCAGCGCTGACAGCGACCGACCGAACTATGGCTACACCTTC.

This clonotype has more than one count but fewer than ten. The rearrangement uses TRBV20-1 and TRBJ2-7, with 13 bases that match TRBD2. CDR1 DFQATT and CDR2 SNEGSKA come from the germline V gene (reference sequence). Germline trimming cut 4 bases from V and 3 bases from J; bases unmatched to any gene: 9. The length of the CDR3 is 16 residues. The CDR3 DNA reads TGCAGTGCTATCAGGACTAGCGGGAGTGAGTACTACGAGCAGTACTTC. This codes for CSAIRTSGSEYYEQYF.

This clonotype was seen a handful of times. The V gene is TRBV12-3 or TRBV12-4, the J gene TRBJ1-1, with a possible D match to TRBD1 (5 bases). Trimming took 2 bases from V and 7 from J, leaving 11 bases between them. The CDR3 loop spans 13 amino acids. Here the CDR3 DNA reads TGTGCCAGCAGTTTATGGGGGGAAGGTGAAGCTTTCTTT. It codes for CASSLWGEGEAFF.

This clonotype was found many times. This sequence joins TRBV7-9 and TRBJ2-5; D not resolved. Trimming cost V 1 base and J 5 bases, with 5 bases left between them. The CDR3 spans 12 residues. The germline gives CDR1 SEHNR, CDR2 FQNEAQ (reference sequence). The CDR3 sequence: CASSLGVETQYF. As DNA, the CDR3 is TGTGCCAGCAGCTTAGGGGTCGAGACCCAGTACTTC.